A selection of T cell receptor beta chains follows, all from one sample in a study of T cells in Graves' hyperthyroidism and ophthalmopathy. TCRdb reprocessed the multiplex PCR reads via MiXCR and lists one record per CDR3 protein. The sample has around 560,000 distinct CDR3 sequences; roughly a sixth are singletons. The specimen sequenced was blood. These receptors all come from a woman aged 18-29 years with Graves' hyperthyroidism. Both conserved end residues are trimmed from each CDR3. Clone size is not always given. Where it is, it says once, few, many or a class for expanded clones.

>TRBJ2-1|TRBV20-1|few
SASVGGMGTYNEQF
>TRBJ2-3|TRBV12-3/TRBV12-4|many
ASDEGTSSSDTQY
>TRBJ2-1|TRBV20-1|few
SAHLLRTSGSKGWDNEQF
>TRBJ2-3|TRBV7-6|-
ASSLAQLDTQY
>TRBJ1-4|TRBV28|many
ASRPRQRRNEKLF
>TRBJ2-2|TRBV3-1|many
ASSQVTNTGELF
>TRBJ2-3|TRBV2|many
ASSILRRDTQY
>TRBJ1-2|TRBV11-2|-
ASRWGQTNYGYT
>TRBJ1-5|TRBV20-1|many
SARDPDRYSNQPQH
>TRBJ2-1|TRBV14|-
ASSPRIYNEQF
>TRBJ2-2|TRBV28|-
ASSLMGLQSAGELF
>TRBJ2-1|TRBV6-5|-
ASSYSPTINNEQF
>TRBJ1-2|TRBV7-8|few
ASSLRTGLNYGYT
>TRBJ2-7|TRBV15|-
ATSRVAVSYEQY
>TRBJ2-3|TRBV20-1|many
SASGVGSTDTQY
>TRBJ2-1|TRBV5-6|many
ASSPRSWPGAYNEQF
>TRBJ1-6|TRBV6-1|many
ASSYETESPLH
>TRBJ2-7|TRBV20-1|many
STNKDPLYEQY
>TRBJ2-3|TRBV10-3|-
AISDRTGGSTDTQY
>TRBJ1-6|TRBV12-5|-
ASGLVIGFGASPLH
>TRBJ2-2|TRBV14|-
ASSQVTSVTGELF